This is a list of T cell receptor beta chains from one sample in a study of CD4 T cells in relation to SARS-CoV-2 and coronaviruses. Generated by immunoSEQ multiplex PCR, the TCRdb table keeps only in-frame clones and is missing some. Among 60,000 to 85,000 clones, approximately 95% were seen once, and the ten largest hold 0.2% to 0.25%. Sequenced input: naive CD4+ T cells from PBMCs. All receptors come from a human donor in good health. Each CDR3 is given without its conserved first and last residue. Clone size is shown for a subset of rows, as once, few, many or a class of expanded clone.

CDR3: ASSLNDPPGLALF
V: TRBV7-3
size: NA
J: TRBJ2-1

CDR3: ASSPDRDQPQH
V: TRBV18
size: NA
J: TRBJ1-5

CDR3: ASSPGTGASYEQY
V: TRBV5-1
size: NA
J: TRBJ2-7

CDR3: ASSEGNQPQH
V: TRBV6-1
size: once
J: TRBJ1-5

CDR3: ASSLMAGNEQY
V: TRBV7-3
size: NA
J: TRBJ2-7

CDR3: ASSLDGNYGYT
V: TRBV5-4
size: NA
J: TRBJ1-2

CDR3: ASSLGPSGGTDTQY
V: TRBV7-2
size: NA
J: TRBJ2-3

CDR3: ASSRDRGNTGELF
V: TRBV11-3
size: NA
J: TRBJ2-2

CDR3: ASSVVGQDTQY
V: TRBV9
size: NA
J: TRBJ2-3

CDR3: ASSTQPPTANSPLH
V: TRBV19
size: NA
J: TRBJ1-6

CDR3: ASSLSRKNYGYT
V: TRBV27
size: NA
J: TRBJ1-2

CDR3: ASSSRTGSLAKNIQY
V: TRBV12-1
size: NA
J: TRBJ2-4

CDR3: ASSPPNGGYEQY
V: TRBV18
size: NA
J: TRBJ2-7

CDR3: ASSESGGVQETQY
V: TRBV25-1
size: NA
J: TRBJ2-5

CDR3: ASSVQGLGETQY
V: TRBV9
size: NA
J: TRBJ2-5

CDR3: ASSYYSYEQY
V: TRBV6-2/TRBV6-3
size: NA
J: TRBJ2-7

CDR3: ASSQGLGNTGELF
V: TRBV4-3
size: NA
J: TRBJ2-2

CDR3: ATASGHDTQY
V: TRBV28
size: NA
J: TRBJ2-3

CDR3: ASSQVGTGDSYEQY
V: TRBV4-1
size: NA
J: TRBJ2-7

CDR3: ASSAADRGNNEQF
V: TRBV3-1/TRBV3-2
size: NA
J: TRBJ2-1

CDR3: AWSLRGGSYNSPLH
V: TRBV30
size: NA
J: TRBJ1-6

CDR3: ASSLGPPYNEQF
V: TRBV7-3
size: once
J: TRBJ2-1

CDR3: ASSYGGARTGGIGELF
V: TRBV6-2/TRBV6-3
size: few
J: TRBJ2-2